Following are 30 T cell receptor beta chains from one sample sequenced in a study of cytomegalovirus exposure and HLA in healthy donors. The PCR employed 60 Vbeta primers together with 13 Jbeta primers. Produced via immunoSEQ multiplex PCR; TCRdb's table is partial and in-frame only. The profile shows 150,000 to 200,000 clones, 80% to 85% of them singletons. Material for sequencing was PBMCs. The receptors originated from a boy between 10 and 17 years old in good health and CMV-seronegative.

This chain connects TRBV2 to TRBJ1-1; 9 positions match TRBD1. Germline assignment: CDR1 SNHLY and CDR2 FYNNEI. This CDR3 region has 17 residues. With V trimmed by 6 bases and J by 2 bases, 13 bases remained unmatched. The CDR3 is CASSRNRDRVGNTEAFF. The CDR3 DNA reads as TGTGCCAGCAGCCGGAACCGGGACAGGGTGGGAAACACTGAAGCTTTCTTT.

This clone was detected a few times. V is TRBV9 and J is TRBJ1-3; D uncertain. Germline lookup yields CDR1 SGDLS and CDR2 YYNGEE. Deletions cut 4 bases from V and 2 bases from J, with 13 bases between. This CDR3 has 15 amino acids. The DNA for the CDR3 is TGTGCCAGCAGCATAACAGTCCTGCCTGGAAACACCATATATTTT. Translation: CASSITVLPGNTIYF.

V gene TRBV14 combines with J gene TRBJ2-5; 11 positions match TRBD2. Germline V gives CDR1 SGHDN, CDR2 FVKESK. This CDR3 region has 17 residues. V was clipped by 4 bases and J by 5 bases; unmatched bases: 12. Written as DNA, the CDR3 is TGTGCCAGCAGCCCAAATACAGTACTAGCGGGAGTGGAGACCCAGTACTTC. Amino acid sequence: CASSPNTVLAGVETQYF.

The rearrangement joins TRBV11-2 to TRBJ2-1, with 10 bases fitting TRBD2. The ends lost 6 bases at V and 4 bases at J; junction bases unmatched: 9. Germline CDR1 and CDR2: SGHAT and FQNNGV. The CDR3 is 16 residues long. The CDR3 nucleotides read TGTGCCAGCAGTCGTAATCTAGCGGGGGATTACAATGAGCAGTTCTTC. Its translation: CASSRNLAGDYNEQFF.

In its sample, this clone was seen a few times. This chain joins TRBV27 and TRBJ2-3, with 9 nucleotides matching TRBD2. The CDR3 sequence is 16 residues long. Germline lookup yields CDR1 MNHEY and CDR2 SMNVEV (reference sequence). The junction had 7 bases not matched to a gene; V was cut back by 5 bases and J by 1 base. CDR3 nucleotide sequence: TGTGCCAGCAGTCGGATCCGGACTAGCGGCACAGATACGCAGTATTTT. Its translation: CASSRIRTSGTDTQYF.

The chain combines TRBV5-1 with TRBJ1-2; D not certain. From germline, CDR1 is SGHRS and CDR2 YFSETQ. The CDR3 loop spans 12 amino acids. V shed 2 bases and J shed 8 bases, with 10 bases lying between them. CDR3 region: CASSLGGYGYTF. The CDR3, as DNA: TGCGCCAGCAGCTTAGGAGGGTACGGCTACACCTTC.

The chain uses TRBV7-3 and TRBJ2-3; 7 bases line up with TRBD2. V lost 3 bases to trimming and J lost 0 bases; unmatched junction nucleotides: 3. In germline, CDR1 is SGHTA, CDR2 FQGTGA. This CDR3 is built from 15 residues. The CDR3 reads CASSFLGGSTDTQYF. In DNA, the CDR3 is TGTGCCAGCAGCTTCTTGGGAGGGAGCACAGATACGCAGTATTTT. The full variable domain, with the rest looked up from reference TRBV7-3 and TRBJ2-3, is GAGVSQTPSNKVTEKGKYVELRCDPISGHTALYWYRQSLGQGPEFLIYFQGTGAADDSGLPNDRFFAVRPEGSVSTLKIQRTERGDSAVYLCASSFLGGSTDTQYFGPGTRLTVL.

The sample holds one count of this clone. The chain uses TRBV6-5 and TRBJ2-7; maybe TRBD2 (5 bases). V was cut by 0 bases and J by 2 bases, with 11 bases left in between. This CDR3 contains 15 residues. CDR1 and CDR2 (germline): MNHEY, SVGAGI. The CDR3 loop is CASSYSRMEAYEQYF. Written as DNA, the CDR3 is TGTGCCAGCAGTTACTCGCGCATGGAGGCCTACGAGCAGTACTTC.

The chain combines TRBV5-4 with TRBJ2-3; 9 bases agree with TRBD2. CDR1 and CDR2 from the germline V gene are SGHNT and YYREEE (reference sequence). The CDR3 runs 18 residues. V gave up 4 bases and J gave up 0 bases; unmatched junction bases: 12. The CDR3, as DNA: TGTGCCAGCAGCAGCGAAGGCGGGGGGGTCCTTAGCACAGATACGCAGTATTTT. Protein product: CASSSEGGGVLSTDTQYF.

DNA of the CDR3: TGTGCCAGTAGTACTACAGGGGACGGGTTTTCTGGAAACACCATATATTTT. This codes for CASSTTGDGFSGNTIYF. The V call is TRBV19, the J call TRBJ1-3; TRBD1 matches at 7 bases. Germline V lookup: CDR1 LNHDA, CDR2 SQIVND (reference sequence). The CDR3 is made up of 17 amino acids. The V segment lost 4 bases and the J segment 1 base; nucleotides outside the gene matches: 10.

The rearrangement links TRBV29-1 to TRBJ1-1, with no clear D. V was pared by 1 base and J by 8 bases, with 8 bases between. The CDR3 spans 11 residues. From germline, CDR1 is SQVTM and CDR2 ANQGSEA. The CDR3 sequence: CSVEGGPEAFF. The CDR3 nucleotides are TGCAGCGTTGAAGGCGGTCCCGAAGCTTTCTTT. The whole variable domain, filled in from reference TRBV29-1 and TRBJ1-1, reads SAVISQKPSRDICQRGTSLTIQCQVDSQVTMMFWYRQQPGQSLTLIATANQGSEATYESGFVIDKFPISRPNLTFSTLTVSNMSPEDSSIYLCSVEGGPEAFFGQGTRLTVV.

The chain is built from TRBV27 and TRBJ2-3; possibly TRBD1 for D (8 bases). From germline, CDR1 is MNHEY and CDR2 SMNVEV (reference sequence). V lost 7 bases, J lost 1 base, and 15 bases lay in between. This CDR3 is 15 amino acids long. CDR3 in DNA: TGTGCCAGCAACCAGGGGGCGGGAGGCACAGATACGCAGTATTTT. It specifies CASNQGAGGTDTQYF.

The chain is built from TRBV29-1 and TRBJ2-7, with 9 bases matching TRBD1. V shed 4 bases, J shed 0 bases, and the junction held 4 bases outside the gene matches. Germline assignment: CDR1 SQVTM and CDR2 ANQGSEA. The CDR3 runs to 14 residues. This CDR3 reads CSVGDRANSYEQYF. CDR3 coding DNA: TGCAGCGTTGGGGACAGGGCGAACTCCTACGAGCAGTACTTC.

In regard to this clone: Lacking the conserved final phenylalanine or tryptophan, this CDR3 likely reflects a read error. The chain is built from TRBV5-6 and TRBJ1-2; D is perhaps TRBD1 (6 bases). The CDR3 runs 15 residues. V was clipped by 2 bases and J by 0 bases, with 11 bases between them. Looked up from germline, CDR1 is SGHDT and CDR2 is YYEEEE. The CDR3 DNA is TGTGCCAGCAGCTTTAGGTGGACAGCTAACTATGGCTACACCCTC. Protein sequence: CASSFRWTANYGYTL.

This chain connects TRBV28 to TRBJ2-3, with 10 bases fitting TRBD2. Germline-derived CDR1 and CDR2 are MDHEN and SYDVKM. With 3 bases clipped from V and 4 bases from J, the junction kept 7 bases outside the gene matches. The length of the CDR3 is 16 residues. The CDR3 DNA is TGTGCCAGCAGTTTGGTCATAGGGACTAGCGCAGATACGCAGTATTTT. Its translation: CASSLVIGTSADTQYF.

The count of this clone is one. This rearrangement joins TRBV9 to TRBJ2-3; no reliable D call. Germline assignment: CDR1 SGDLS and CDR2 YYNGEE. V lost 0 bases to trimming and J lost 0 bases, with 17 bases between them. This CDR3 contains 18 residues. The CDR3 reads CASSVGPVVAESTDTQYF. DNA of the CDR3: TGTGCCAGCAGCGTAGGCCCTGTAGTGGCGGAGAGCACAGATACGCAGTATTTT.

The CDR3 sequence: CASSVGQEGSINGYTF. Here the CDR3 DNA reads TGTGCCAGCAGCGTAGGACAGGAAGGGTCCATCAATGGCTACACCTTC. The V call is TRBV9, the J call TRBJ1-2, with D tentatively TRBD1 (6 bases). Germline lookup yields CDR1 SGDLS and CDR2 YYNGEE. The length of the CDR3 is 16 residues. Trimming cost V 0 bases and J 6 bases, with 18 bases left between them.

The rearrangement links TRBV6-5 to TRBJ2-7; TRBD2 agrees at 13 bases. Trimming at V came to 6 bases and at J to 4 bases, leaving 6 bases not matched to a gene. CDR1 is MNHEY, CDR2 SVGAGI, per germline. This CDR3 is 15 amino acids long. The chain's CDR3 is CASRRTSGSGYEQYF. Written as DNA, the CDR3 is TGTGCCAGCAGGCGGACTAGCGGGAGCGGATACGAGCAGTACTTC.

The CDR3 sequence: CASTGTTYTGELFF. CDR3 coding DNA: TGTGCCAGCACAGGGACAACATACACCGGGGAGCTGTTTTTT. The chain carries TRBV2 and TRBJ2-2; perhaps TRBD1 as D (6 bases). Germline V CDR1 and CDR2: SNHLY, FYNNEI. The ends were cut back, 7 bases at V and 3 bases at J, with 12 bases in the middle. The length of the CDR3 is 14 residues.

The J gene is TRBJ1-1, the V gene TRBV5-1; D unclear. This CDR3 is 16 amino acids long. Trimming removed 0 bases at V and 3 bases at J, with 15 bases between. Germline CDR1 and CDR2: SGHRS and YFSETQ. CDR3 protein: CASSLVGGMKHTEAFF. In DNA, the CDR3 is TGCGCCAGCAGCTTGGTGGGCGGGATGAAACACACTGAAGCTTTCTTT.

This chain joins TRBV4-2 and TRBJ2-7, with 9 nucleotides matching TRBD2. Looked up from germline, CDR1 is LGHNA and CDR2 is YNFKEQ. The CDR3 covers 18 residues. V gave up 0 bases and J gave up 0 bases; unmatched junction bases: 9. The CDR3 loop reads CASSQDPSGRTFSYEQYF. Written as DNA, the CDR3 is TGTGCCAGCAGCCAAGATCCCAGCGGGAGGACATTCTCCTACGAGCAGTACTTC.

In DNA form, the CDR3 reads TGTGCCAGCAGCTTAGACCCGGGAAGGCAGTACTTC. It encodes CASSLDPGRQYF. V usage is TRBV7-9 and J usage is TRBJ2-7; TRBD2 is a possible D gene (5 bases). The CDR3 runs to 12 residues. Germline CDR1 reads SEHNR; CDR2 reads FQNEAQ (reference sequence). Trimming took off 1 base at V and 9 bases at J, with 10 bases between the two ends.

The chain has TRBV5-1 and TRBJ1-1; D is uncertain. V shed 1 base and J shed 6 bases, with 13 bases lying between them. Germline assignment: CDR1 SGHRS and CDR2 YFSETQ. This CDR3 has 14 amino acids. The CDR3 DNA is TGCGCCAGCAGCTTGTTTCGGTCCTACCCTGAAGCTTTCTTT. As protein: CASSLFRSYPEAFF.

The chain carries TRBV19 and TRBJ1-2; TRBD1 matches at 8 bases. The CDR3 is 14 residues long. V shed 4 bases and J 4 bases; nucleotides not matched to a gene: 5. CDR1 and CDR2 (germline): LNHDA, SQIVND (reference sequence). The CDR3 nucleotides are TGTGCCAGTAGTACGGGACAGGAGAGCTATGGCTACACCTTC. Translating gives CASSTGQESYGYTF.

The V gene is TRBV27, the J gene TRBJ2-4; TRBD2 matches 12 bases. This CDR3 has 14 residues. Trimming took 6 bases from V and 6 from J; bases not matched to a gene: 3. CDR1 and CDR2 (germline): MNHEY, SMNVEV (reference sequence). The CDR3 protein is CASSASGGGNIQYF. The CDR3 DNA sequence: TGTGCCAGCAGCGCTAGCGGGGGGGGAAACATTCAGTACTTC.

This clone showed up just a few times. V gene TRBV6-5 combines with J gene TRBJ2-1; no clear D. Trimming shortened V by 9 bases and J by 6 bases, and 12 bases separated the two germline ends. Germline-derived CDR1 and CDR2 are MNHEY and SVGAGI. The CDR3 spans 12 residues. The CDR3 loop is CARGRPTNEQFF. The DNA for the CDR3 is TGTGCCAGGGGCAGGCCCACCAATGAGCAGTTCTTC.

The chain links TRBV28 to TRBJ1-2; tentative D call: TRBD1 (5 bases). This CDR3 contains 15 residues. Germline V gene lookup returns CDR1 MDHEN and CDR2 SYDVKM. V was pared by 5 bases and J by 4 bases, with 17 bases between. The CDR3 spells CASSKGLGTFYGYTF. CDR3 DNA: TGTGCCAGCAGTAAGGGGCTTGGGACTTTCTATGGCTACACCTTC.

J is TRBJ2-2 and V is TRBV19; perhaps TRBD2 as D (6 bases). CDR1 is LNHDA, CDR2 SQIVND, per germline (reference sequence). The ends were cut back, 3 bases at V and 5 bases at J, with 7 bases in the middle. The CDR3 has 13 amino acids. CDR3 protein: CASSIAGTGELFF. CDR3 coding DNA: TGTGCCAGTAGTATCGCGGGAACCGGGGAGCTGTTTTTT.

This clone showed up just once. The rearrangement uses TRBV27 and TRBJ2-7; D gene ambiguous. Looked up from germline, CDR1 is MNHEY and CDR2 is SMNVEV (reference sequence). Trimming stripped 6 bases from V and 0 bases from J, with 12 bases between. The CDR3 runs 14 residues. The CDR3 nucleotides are TGTGCCAGCAGCCCCTCACTAAACTCCTACGAGCAGTACTTC. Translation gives CASSPSLNSYEQYF.

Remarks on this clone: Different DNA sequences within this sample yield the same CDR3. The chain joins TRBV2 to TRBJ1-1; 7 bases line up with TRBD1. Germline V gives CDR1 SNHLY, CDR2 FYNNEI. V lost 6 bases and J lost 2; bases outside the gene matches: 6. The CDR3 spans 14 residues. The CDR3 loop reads CASRGDSPNTEAFF. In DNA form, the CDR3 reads TGTGCCAGCAGGGGGGACAGTCCCAACACTGAAGCTTTCTTT. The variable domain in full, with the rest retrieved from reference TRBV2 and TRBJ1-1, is EPEVTQTPSHQVTQMGQEVILRCVPISNHLYFYWYRQILGQKVEFLVSFYNNEISEKSEIFDDQFSVERPDGSNFTLKIRSTKLEDSAMYFCASRGDSPNTEAFFGQGTRLTVV.